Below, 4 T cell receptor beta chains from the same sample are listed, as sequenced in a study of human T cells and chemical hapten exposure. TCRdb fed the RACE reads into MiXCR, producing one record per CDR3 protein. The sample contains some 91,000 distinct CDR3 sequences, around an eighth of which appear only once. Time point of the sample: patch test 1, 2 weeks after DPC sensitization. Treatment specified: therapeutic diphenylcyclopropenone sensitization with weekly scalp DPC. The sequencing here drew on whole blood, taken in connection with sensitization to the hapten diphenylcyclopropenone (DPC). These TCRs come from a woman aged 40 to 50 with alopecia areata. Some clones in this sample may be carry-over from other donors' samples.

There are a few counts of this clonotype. The CDR3 coding sequence is TGCGCCAGCAGCGCGGGGGAACCGTTTTATACGCAGTATTTT. Encoded protein: CASSAGEPFYTQYF. The V and J genes are TRBV5-1 and TRBJ2-3; TRBD2 matches at 7 bases. The CDR3 has 14 amino acids. Losses at the gene ends were 4 bases for V and 7 bases for J; bases not matched to a gene: 9. Germline-derived CDR1 and CDR2 are SGHRS and YFSETQ.

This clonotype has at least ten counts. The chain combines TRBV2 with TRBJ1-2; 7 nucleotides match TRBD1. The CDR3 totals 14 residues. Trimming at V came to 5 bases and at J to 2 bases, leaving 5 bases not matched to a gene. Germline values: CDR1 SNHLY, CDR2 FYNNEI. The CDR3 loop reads CASSLTGLNYGYTF. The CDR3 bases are TGTGCCAGCAGTTTGACAGGGTTGAACTATGGCTACACCTTC.

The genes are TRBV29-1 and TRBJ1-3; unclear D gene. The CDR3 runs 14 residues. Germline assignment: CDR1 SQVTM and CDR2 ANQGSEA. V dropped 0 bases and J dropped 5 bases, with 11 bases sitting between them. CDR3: CSVEDLLPRNTIYF. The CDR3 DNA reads TGCAGCGTTGAAGATCTGCTACCCAGAAACACCATATATTTT.

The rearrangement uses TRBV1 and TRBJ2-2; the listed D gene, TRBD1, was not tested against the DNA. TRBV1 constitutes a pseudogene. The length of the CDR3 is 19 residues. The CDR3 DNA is TGCACCAGCAGCCAAGGGCTAGCGTACGCCCCCAGGAACACCGGGGAGCTGTTTTTT. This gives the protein CTSSQGLAYAPRNTGELFF.